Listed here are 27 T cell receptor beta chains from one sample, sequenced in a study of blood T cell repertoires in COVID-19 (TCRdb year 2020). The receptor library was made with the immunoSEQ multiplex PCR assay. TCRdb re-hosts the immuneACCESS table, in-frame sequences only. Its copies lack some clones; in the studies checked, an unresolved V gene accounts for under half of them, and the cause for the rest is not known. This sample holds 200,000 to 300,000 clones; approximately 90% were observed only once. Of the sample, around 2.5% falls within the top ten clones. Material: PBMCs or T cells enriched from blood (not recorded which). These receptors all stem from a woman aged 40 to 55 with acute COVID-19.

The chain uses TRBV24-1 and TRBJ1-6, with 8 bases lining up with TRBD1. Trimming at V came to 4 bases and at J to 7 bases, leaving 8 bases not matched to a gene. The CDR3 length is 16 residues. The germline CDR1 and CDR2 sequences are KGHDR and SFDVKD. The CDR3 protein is CATSDPRTGWNSPLHF. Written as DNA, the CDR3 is TGTGCCACCAGTGACCCCCGGACAGGGTGGAATTCACCCCTCCACTTT.

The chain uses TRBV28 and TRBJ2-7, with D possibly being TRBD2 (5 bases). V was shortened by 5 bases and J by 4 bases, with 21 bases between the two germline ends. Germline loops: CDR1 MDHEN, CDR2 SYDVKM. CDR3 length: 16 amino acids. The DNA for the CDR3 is TGTGCCAGCAGTCGCCAACCCGGACTCCCCTTTTACGAGCAGTACGTC. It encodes CASSRQPGLPFYEQYV.

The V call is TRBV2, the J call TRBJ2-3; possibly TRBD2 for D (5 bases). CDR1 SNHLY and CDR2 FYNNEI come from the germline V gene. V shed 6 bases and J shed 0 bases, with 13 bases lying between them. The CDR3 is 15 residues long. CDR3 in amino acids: CASRSRGGSTDTQYF. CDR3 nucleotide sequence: TGTGCCAGCAGGTCCCGGGGTGGGAGCACAGATACGCAGTATTTT.

The DNA of the CDR3 is TGTGCCAGCAGCTTATCTAGCGGGGGGAAAGAGACCCAGTACTTC. This translates into CASSLSSGGKETQYF. This chain joins TRBV7-9 and TRBJ2-5, with 11 bases fitting TRBD2. J lost 3 bases, V lost 2 bases, and 2 bases had no gene match. This CDR3 region has 15 residues. Germline loops: CDR1 SEHNR, CDR2 FQNEAQ (reference sequence). Filled out from reference TRBV7-9 and TRBJ2-5, the complete variable domain reads DTGVSQNPRHKITKRGQNVTFRCDPISEHNRLYWYRQTLGQGPEFLTYFQNEAQLEKSRLLSDRFSAERPKGSFSTLEIQRTEQGDSAMYLCASSLSSGGKETQYFGPGTRLLVL.

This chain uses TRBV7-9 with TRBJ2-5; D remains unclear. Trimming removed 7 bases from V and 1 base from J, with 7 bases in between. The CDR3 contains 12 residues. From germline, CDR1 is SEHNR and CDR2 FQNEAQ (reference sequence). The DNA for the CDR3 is TGTGCCAGCACCAGGCCCCAAGAGACCCAGTACTTC. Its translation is CASTRPQETQYF.

Here the CDR3 DNA reads TGTGCCAGCAGCTTAGGCCTAGCGGGGGGCCAAGAGACCCAGTACTTC. It is translated as CASSLGLAGGQETQYF. The chain uses TRBV7-2 and TRBJ2-5, with TRBD2 matching 11 bases. CDR1 is SGHTA, CDR2 FQGNSA, per germline. J was trimmed by 1 base and V by 1 base; bases with no gene match: 2. The CDR3 sequence is 16 residues long. The complete variable domain, with remaining parts taken from reference TRBV7-2 and TRBJ2-5, reads GAGVSQSPSNKVTEKGKDVELRCDPISGHTALYWYRQSLGQGLEFLIYFQGNSAPDKSGLPSDRFSAERTGGSVSTLTIQRTQQEDSAVYLCASSLGLAGGQETQYFGPGTRLLVL.

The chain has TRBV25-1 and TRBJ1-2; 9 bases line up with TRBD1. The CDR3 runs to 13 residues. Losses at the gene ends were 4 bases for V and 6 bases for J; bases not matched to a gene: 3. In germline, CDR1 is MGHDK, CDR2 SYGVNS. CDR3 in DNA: TGTGCCAGCAGTGCGACAGGGGGAAATGGCTACACCTTC. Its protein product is CASSATGGNGYTF.

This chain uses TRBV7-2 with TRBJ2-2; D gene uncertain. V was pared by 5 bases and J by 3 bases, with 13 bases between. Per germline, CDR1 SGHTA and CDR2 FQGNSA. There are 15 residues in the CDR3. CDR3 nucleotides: TGTGCCAGCAGCCCCAACACAGCTTACACCGGGGAGCTGTTTTTT. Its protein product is CASSPNTAYTGELFF. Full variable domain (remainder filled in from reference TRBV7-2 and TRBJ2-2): GAGVSQSPSNKVTEKGKDVELRCDPISGHTALYWYRQSLGQGLEFLIYFQGNSAPDKSGLPSDRFSAERTGGSVSTLTIQRTQQEDSAVYLCASSPNTAYTGELFFGEGSRLTVL.

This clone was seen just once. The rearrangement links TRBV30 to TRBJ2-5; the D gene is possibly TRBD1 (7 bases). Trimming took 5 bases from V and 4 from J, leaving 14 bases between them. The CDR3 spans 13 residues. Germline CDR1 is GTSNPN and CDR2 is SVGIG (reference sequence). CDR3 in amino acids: CAWGRTGAETQYF. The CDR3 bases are TGTGCCTGGGGGAGGACAGGCGCAGAGACCCAGTACTTC.

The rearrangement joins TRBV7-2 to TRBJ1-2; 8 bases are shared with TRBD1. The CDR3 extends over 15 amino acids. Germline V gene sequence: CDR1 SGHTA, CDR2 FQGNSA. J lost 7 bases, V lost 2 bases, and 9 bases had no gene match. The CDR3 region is CASSLFQGAPGGYTF. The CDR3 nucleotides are TGTGCCAGCAGCTTATTTCAGGGGGCGCCTGGTGGCTACACCTTC.

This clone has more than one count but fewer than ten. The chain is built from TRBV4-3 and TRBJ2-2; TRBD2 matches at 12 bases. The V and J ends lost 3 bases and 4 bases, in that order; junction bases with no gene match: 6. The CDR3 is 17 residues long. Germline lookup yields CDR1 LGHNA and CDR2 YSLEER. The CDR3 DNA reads TGCGCCAGCAGCCAGATAAAACTAGCGGGGGGCACCGGGGAGCTGTTTTTT. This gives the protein CASSQIKLAGGTGELFF.

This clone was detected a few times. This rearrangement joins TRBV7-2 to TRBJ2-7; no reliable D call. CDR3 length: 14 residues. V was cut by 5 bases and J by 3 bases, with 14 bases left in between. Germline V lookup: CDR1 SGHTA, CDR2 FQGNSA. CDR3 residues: CASSPSIQDYEQYF. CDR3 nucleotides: TGTGCCAGCAGCCCATCGATTCAGGACTACGAGCAGTACTTC.

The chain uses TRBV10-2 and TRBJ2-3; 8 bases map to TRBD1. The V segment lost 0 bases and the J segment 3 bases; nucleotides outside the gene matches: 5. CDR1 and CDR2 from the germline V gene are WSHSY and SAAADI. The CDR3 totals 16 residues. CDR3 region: CASSESLDRATDTQYF. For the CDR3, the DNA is TGCGCCAGCAGTGAGTCGTTGGACAGGGCGACAGATACGCAGTATTTT.

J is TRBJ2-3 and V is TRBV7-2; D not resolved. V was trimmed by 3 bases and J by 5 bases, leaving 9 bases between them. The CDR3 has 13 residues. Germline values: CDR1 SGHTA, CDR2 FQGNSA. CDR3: CASSLTPKDTQYF. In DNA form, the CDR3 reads TGTGCCAGCAGCTTGACTCCGAAAGATACGCAGTATTTT.

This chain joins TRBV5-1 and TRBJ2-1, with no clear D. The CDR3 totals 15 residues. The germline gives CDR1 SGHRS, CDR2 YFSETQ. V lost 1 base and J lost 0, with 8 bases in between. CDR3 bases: TGCGCCAGCAGCTTGACTCTTACCTCCTACAATGAGCAGTTCTTC. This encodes CASSLTLTSYNEQFF.

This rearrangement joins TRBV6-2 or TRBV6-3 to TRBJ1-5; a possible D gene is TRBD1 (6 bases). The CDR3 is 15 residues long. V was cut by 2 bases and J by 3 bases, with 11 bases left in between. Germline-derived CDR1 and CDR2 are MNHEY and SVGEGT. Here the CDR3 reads CASSYGDKTNQPQHF. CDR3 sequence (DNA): TGTGCCAGCAGTTACGGGGACAAAACCAATCAGCCCCAGCATTTT.

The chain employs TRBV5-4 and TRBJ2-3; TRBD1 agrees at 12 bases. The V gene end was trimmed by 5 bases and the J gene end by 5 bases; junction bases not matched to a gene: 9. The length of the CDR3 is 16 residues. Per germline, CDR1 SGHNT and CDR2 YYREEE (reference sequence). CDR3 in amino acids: CASRPSRDRGQDTQYF. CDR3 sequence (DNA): TGTGCCAGCAGGCCATCGCGGGACAGGGGGCAAGATACGCAGTATTTT.

CDR3 nucleotides: TGCGCCAGCAGCCAACGGCGGGGGGGCTCGGAGCAGTACTTC. This encodes CASSQRRGGSEQYF. The chain recombines TRBV4-3 with TRBJ2-7; the match to TRBD2 covers 9 bases. V lost 2 bases and J lost 7; bases outside the gene matches: 6. CDR3 size: 14 residues. Germline CDR1 reads LGHNA; CDR2 reads YSLEER.

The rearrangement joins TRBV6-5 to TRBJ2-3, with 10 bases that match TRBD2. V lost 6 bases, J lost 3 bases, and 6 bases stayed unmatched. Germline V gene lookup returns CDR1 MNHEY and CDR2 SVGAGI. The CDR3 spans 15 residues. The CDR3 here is CASSNPSGRTDTQYF. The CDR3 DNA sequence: TGTGCCAGCAGCAACCCTAGCGGGAGAACAGATACGCAGTATTTT.

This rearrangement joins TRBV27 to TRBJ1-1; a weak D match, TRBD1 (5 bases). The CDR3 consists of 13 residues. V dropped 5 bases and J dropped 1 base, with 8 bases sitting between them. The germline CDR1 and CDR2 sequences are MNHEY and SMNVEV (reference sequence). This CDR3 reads CASSPTGNTEAFF. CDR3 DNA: TGTGCCAGCAGTCCCACAGGGAACACTGAAGCTTTCTTT.

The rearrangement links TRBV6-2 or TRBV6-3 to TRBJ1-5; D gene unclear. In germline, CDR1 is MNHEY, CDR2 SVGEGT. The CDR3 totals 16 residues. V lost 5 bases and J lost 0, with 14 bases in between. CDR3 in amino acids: CASSDGFKGSNQPQHF. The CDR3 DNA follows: TGTGCCAGCAGTGACGGGTTTAAAGGTAGCAATCAGCCCCAGCATTTT.

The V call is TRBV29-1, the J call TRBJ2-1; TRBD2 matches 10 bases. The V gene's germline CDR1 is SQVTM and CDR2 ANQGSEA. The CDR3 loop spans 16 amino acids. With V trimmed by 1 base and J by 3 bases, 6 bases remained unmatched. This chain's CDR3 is CSVEGGAGGFYNEQFF. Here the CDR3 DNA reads TGCAGCGTTGAAGGTGGAGCGGGAGGGTTCTACAATGAGCAGTTCTTC.

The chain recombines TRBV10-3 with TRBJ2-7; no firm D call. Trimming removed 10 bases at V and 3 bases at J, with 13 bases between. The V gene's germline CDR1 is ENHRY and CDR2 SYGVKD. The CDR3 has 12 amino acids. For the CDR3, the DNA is TGTGCCACGTCGGAGTTTTTCTACGAGCAGTACTTC. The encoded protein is CATSEFFYEQYF.

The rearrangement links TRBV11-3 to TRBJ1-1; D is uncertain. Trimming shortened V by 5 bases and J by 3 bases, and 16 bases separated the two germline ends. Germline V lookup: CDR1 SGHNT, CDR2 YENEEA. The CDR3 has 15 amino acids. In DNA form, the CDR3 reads TGTGCCAGCAGCCAAGCCGTGGCCCGGGACACTGAAGCTTTCTTT. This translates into CASSQAVARDTEAFF.

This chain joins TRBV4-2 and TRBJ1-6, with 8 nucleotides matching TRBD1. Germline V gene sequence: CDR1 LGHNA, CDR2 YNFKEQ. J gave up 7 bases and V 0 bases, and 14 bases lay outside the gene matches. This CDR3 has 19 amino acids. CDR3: CASSQETGVILLGNSPLHF. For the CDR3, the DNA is TGTGCCAGCAGCCAAGAGACAGGGGTCATACTCCTCGGCAATTCACCCCTCCACTTT.

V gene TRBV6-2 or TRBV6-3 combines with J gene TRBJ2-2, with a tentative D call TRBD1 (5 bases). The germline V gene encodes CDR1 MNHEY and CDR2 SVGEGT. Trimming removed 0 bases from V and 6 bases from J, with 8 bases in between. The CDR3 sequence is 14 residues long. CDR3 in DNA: TGTGCCAGCAGTTACTCCCCAGGGCCCGGGGAGCTGTTTTTT. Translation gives CASSYSPGPGELFF.

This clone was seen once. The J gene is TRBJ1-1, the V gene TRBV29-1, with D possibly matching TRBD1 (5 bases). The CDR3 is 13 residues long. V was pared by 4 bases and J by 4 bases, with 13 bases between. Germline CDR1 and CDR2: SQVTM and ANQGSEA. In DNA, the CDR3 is TGCAGCGTTGGGTGGACGGGGGGCACTGAAGCTTTCTTT. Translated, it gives CSVGWTGGTEAFF.